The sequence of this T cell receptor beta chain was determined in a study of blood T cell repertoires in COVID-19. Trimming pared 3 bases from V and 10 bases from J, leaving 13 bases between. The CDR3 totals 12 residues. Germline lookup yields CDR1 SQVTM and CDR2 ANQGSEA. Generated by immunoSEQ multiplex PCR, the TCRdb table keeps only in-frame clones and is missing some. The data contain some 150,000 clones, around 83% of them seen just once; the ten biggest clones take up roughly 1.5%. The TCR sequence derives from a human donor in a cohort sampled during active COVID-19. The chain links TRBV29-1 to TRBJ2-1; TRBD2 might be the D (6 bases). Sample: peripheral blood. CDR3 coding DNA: TGCAGCGTTGAGGGGGGAATGGGGGAGCAGTTCTTC. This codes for CSVEGGMGEQFF.